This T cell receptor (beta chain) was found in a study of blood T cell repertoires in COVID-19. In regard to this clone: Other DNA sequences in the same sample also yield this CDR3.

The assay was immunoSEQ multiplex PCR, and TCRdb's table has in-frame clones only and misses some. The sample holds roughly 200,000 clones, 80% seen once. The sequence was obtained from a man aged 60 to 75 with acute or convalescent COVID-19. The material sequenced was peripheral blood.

CDR3 protein: CASSQDRVQGYTF. CDR3 in DNA: TGTGCCAGCAGCCAAGACAGGGTGCAAGGCTACACCTTC. The chain is built from TRBV3-1 (or the pseudogene TRBV3-2) and TRBJ1-2; tentatively, D is TRBD1 (5 bases). The V and J ends lost 0 bases and 8 bases respectively, with 10 bases between them. Germline loops: CDR1 LGHDT, CDR2 YNNKEL (reference sequence). This CDR3 spans 13 amino acids.